This T cell receptor (beta chain) was sequenced for a study of blood T cells in healthy people across ages (dated by TCRdb to the mid-2010s). Regarding the study in general: In model experiments, template switching captured roughly one uniquely barcoded TCR beta cDNA molecule for every two T cells. The study measured age-related changes in TCR beta repertoire diversity using deep sequencing normalized with unique cDNA molecular identifiers. The donors were divided into four age groups: young (average approximately 17 years), middle-aged (about 39), aged (around 67) and long-lived (about 80). To avoid experimental bias, donors of different ages were distributed randomly across sequencing lanes. Two additional independent replicas of 1 million unique cDNA reads from the same blood draw were analyzed for two donors (one aged 18 to 30 and one aged 80 or older). Findings and caveats that apply to the study as a whole: The CMV infection status of donors was not known, potentially confounding age-related changes in expanded clonotypes. Conclusive comparison of naive and antigen-experienced compartments was prevented by the profiling of bulk unsorted PBMCs. As age increased, observed TCR beta diversity per million T cells dropped in a roughly linear way, and a significant reduction was already evident by age roughly 40. Estimates of total diversity based on one million sequenced T cells were regarded as lower bounds and as underestimates. Compared with the aged group, the long-lived group had more naive CD4+ T cells, fewer expanded clones and increased TCR diversity, a pattern suggesting age selection. A strong correlation was found between observed TCR beta diversity and the percentage of naive T cells measured by flow cytometry.

Libraries were built with 5' RACE. The sequencer listed for this sample is Illumina HiSeq 2500. A second roughly 7 to 11 cycle PCR used a sample-barcoded 5' primer and a J-beta primer mix. A template-switch 5' adaptor carrying 12 random nucleotides introduced a unique molecular identifier onto each TCR beta cDNA molecule. Each sample yielded at least 2.5 million CDR3-containing paired-end reads. All of the RNA was converted into first-strand cDNA using the Mint cDNA synthesis kit, with a TRBC-specific oligonucleotide serving as the primer. All cDNA was treated with uracil-DNA glycosylase and then went through a first 18-cycle PCR with the universal primers M1SS and BC2_uni_R. In the source study's methods: Each sample was normalized by randomly selecting 1 million high-quality reads, each carrying a distinct molecular identifier. Reads with shared molecular identifiers were discarded instead of being binned into consensus sequences. MiTCR, run with a Q25 quality threshold and the strictest error-elimination algorithm, handled CDR3 identification, clonotype clustering and error correction. Lower-bound total TCR beta diversity was estimated with a nonparametric unseen species model using Euler transformation. TCRdb reprocessed the public reads (quality trimming at Q25 with fastp, clone calling with MiXCR) and kept in-frame beta chains. Here each entry gathers all rows of one CDR3 protein and keeps the most common genes and DNA. What appears here as the V and J calls and clone size reflects TCRdb's work, not the paper's. This sample gives hundreds of thousands of distinct CDR3 sequences in total; around 43% of them show up just once. The ten largest clones represent around 21% of the sample.

Per the germline V gene, SGHRS is the CDR1 and YFSETQ is the CDR2. The CDR3, from cysteine to phenylalanine, totals 15 residues. Left in the record is the CDR3 DNA by itself, 45 bases read in frame from the first base. Trimming at the junction amounts to 4 bases on V and 2 bases on J, and the germline ends lie 15 bases apart. A word on this clonotype: Its antigen remains unidentified. No much larger clonotype is one base removed from it; base qualities were not supplied.

The donors were under 40 Caucasian individuals from Russia, aged roughly 6 to 95 years, who were systemically healthy. Roughly 9.5 milliliters of peripheral blood were drawn from each donor into EDTA-treated Vacutainer tubes. Ficoll-Paque density-gradient centrifugation was used to isolate PBMCs, with at least 6.5 million per sample. Total RNA was extracted from PBMCs with Trizol reagent, with at least 5.5 micrograms obtained per sample. For every donor, an aliquot of PBMCs went through flow cytometry to measure the percentages of naive CD45RAhigh/CD27high T cells. The chain uses TRBV5-1 and TRBJ2-5, with TRBD2 as a weak D call on 6 bases. Sample: blood. The receptor was derived from a man in his 60s in good health. The DNA sequence follows: TGCGCCAGCAGCCCAACGACTAGGGGACAAGAGACCCAGTACTTC. Its protein reads: CASSPTTRGQETQYF.